A single sample gave rise to the 3 T cell receptor beta chains below, sequenced in a study of T cells in localized non-small cell lung cancer (dated by TCRdb to the early 2020s). The library was built by means of the immunoSEQ multiplex PCR assay. This is the immuneACCESS table as TCRdb keeps it, with only in-frame sequences that have V and J called. A part of the clones is gone; compared with another copy, unresolved V genes explain less than half, and the rest is unexplained. In all, the sample holds about 92,000 clones, and approximately 91% of those were seen once. The ten largest clones capture roughly 3.9% of the sample. This specimen was PBMCs, taken before any cancer treatment. The receptors were sampled from a woman between 40 and 69 years old with stage II squamous cell lung carcinoma.

The chain has TRBV7-8 and TRBJ1-1; 7 bases are a match to TRBD1. The CDR3 is 15 amino acids. V lost 3 bases to trimming and J lost 1 base; unmatched junction nucleotides: 5. The V gene's germline CDR1 is SGHVS and CDR2 FQNEAQ. The CDR3 sequence: CASSFRGQKNTEAFF. The CDR3 coding sequence is TGTGCCAGCAGCTTTAGGGGACAGAAGAACACTGAAGCTTTCTTT.

This chain joins TRBV9 and TRBJ2-2; D could derive from TRBD1 or TRBD2 (6 bases each). The CDR3 contains 16 residues. The V end was cut by 3 bases, the J end by 6 bases, with 18 bases between. The germline gives CDR1 SGDLS, CDR2 YYNGEE. The CDR3 nucleotides read TGTGCCAGCAGCGGAAGAGTGGGGGGCTCGTCCGGGGAGCTGTTTTTT. It yields the protein CASSGRVGGSSGELFF.

The CDR3 is CASSLDQGRETQYF. In DNA, the CDR3 is TGTGCCAGCAGCTTGGACCAGGGAAGGGAGACCCAGTACTTC. This chain connects TRBV7-2 to TRBJ2-5; perhaps TRBD1 as D (5 bases). V dropped 3 bases and J dropped 5 bases, with 13 bases sitting between them. Germline CDR1 reads SGHTA; CDR2 reads FQGNSA. The CDR3 consists of 14 residues. The whole variable domain, filled in from reference TRBV7-2 and TRBJ2-5, reads GAGVSQSPSNKVTEKGKDVELRCDPISGHTALYWYRQSLGQGLEFLIYFQGNSAPDKSGLPSDRFSAERTGGSVSTLTIQRTQQEDSAVYLCASSLDQGRETQYFGPGTRLLVL.